This T cell receptor (beta chain) was profiled in a study of cytomegalovirus exposure and HLA in healthy donors. The study, taken as a whole, reports: Reportedly, HLA-A and HLA-B alleles of most subjects were accurately predicted from TCR beta. The authors considered a cluster of highly shared sequence variants likely to be a sequencing artifact.

Samples came from healthy bone marrow donors. Worth noting for this clone: Its antigen is currently unknown.

The germline V gene has CDR1 SGHRS and CDR2 YFSETQ. After removal of 3 bases from V and 3 bases from J, the junction contained 7 bases not matched to a gene. The CDR3 runs 17 residues. PCR involved 60 Vbeta and 13 Jbeta primers. Authors' processing steps: Later reanalysis found approximately 76 million unique TCR beta chains, roughly 10 million of them shared. Measured with immunoSEQ multiplex PCR; TCRdb has only the in-frame clones, and not every one. V, J and clone size are taken as reported in that table, and D and trimming were inferred from the DNA itself. The data contain about 160,000 clones, roughly 84% of them seen just once; the ten biggest clones take up less than 0.4%.

The sequenced sample was PBMCs. This TCR came from a boy under 10 years old in good health and CMV-seronegative. The chain is built from TRBV5-1 and TRBJ2-3; 13 bases agree with TRBD2. The CDR3 nucleotides are TGCGCCAGCAGCTCAGGGACTAGCGGGAAGGTGACAGATACGCAGTATTTT. It codes for CASSSGTSGKVTDTQYF.